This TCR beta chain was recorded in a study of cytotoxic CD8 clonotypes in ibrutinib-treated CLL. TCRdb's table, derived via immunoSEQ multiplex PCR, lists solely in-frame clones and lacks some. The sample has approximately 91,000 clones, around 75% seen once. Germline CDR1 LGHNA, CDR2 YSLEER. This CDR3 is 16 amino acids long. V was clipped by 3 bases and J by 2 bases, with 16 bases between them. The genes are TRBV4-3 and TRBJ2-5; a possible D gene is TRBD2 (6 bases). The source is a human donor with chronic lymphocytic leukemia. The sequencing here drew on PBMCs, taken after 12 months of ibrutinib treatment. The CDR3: CASSHAGTGIQETQYF. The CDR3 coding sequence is TGCGCCAGCAGCCACGCCGGGACTGGGATACAAGAGACCCAGTACTTC.